Following are 23 T cell receptor beta chains from one sample sequenced in a study of blood T cells in healthy people across ages. A sample-barcoded 5' primer and a J-beta primer mix were used in a second PCR of roughly 7 to 11 cycles. TCRdb reprocessed the 5' RACE reads via MiXCR and lists one record per CDR3 protein. This table holds roughly 1,500,000 distinct CDR3 sequences, roughly 40% found once. Source material: blood. These receptors all come from a woman aged 18-29 years in good health.

This chain joins TRBV20-1 and TRBJ2-1, with TRBD2 identical over 9 bases. The end of the DNA fits TRBJ2-7 better, so the J call may be wrong. Germline CDR1 and CDR2: DFQATT and SNEGSKA (reference sequence). The CDR3 runs 15 residues. The DNA of the CDR3 is TGCAGTGCCACCCAGTATAGCGGGAGCATAAATGAGCAGTACTTC. It yields the protein CSATQYSGSINEQYF.

The chain employs TRBV20-1 and TRBJ2-5; D is undetermined. V lost 4 bases and J 4 bases, leaving 7 bases between the germline ends. From germline, CDR1 is DFQATT and CDR2 SNEGSKA (reference sequence). There are 11 residues in the CDR3. The CDR3 DNA sequence: TGCAGTGCTACGTCATTAGAGACCCAGTACTTC. This encodes CSATSLETQYF.

The V and J genes are TRBV3-1 and TRBJ2-2, with TRBD2 matching over 7 bases. Trimming removed 8 bases from V and 7 bases from J; junction bases left unmatched: 1. The CDR3 is 11 residues long. Per the germline V gene, CDR1 is LGHDT and CDR2 is YNNKEL (reference sequence). The CDR3 here is CASGGVGELFF. As DNA, the CDR3 is TGTGCCAGCGGGGGGGTCGGGGAGCTGTTTTTT.

As regards this clonotype: The junction differs from germline at one of its ends, possibly a read error. The rearrangement joins TRBV3-1 to TRBJ2-1, with D perhaps TRBD2 (5 bases). The CDR3 loop spans 17 amino acids. In germline, CDR1 is LGHDT, CDR2 YNNKEL (reference sequence). The DNA of the CDR3 is TGTGCCAGCAGCCAAGATCAAAGGAGGTACTCCTACAATGTGCAGTTCTTC. It yields the protein CASSQDQRRYSYNVQFF.

This clonotype was seen a handful of times. The chain couples TRBV6-6 to TRBJ2-5; D possibly corresponds to TRBD1 (5 bases). Trimming left V 3 bases short and J 1 base short, with 12 bases between. The CDR3 consists of 15 residues. Germline lookup yields CDR1 MNHNY and CDR2 SVGAGI (reference sequence). CDR3 sequence reads: CASSYRGGAQETQYF. DNA of the CDR3: TGTGCCAGCAGTTATAGGGGTGGGGCCCAAGAGACCCAGTACTTC.

The rearrangement joins TRBV10-3 to TRBJ2-3; 14 bases match TRBD2. Per germline, CDR1 ENHRY and CDR2 SYGVKD. The CDR3 is 16 residues long. V was pared by 7 bases and J by 2 bases, with 5 bases of the junction left unmatched. The DNA for the CDR3 is TGTGCCATCACCGGGACTAGCGGGGGTAACACAGATACGCAGTATTTT. Protein: CAITGTSGGNTDTQYF.

The chain employs TRBV7-9 and TRBJ2-1; tentative D call: TRBD1 (5 bases). Trimming removed 5 bases at V and 4 bases at J, with 9 bases between. The CDR3 length is 13 residues. Germline-derived CDR1 and CDR2 are SEHNR and FQNEAQ (reference sequence). CDR3 sequence (DNA): TGTGCCAGCAGCCAGGGCGCGTACAATGAGCAGTTCTTC. This codes for CASSQGAYNEQFF.

This sequence joins TRBV12-3 or TRBV12-4 and TRBJ2-3; D is possibly TRBD1 (6 bases). This CDR3 region has 17 residues. V lost 0 bases, J lost 1 base, and 14 bases lay in between. For the CDR3, the DNA is TGTGCCAGCAGTTTAGCCCGAATGACAGGACGCACAGATACGCAGTATTTT. Amino acid sequence: CASSLARMTGRTDTQYF.

The CDR3 DNA reads as TGTGCCTGTTCGGGACTAGAAGAGACCCAGTACTTC. As protein: CACSGLEETQYF. The chain has TRBV30 and TRBJ2-5; 8 bases map to TRBD2. This CDR3 spans 12 amino acids. The junction had 3 bases not matched to a gene; V was cut back by 6 bases and J by 3 bases. The germline gives CDR1 GTSNPN, CDR2 SVGIG (reference sequence).

This clonotype was seen more than once but under ten times. J is TRBJ2-7 and V is TRBV7-9; D uncertain. There are 15 residues in the CDR3. V was pared by 4 bases and J by 3 bases, with 16 bases between. Germline V gene data show CDR1 as SEHNR and CDR2 as FQNEAQ (reference sequence). The chain's CDR3 is CASSSSSISFYEQYF. CDR3 sequence (DNA): TGTGCCAGCAGCTCGAGTAGTATATCCTTCTACGAGCAGTACTTC.

In its sample, this clonotype was seen a few times. The V call is TRBV20-1, the J call TRBJ2-5; 14 bases fit TRBD2. The CDR3 consists of 15 residues. Germline V lookup: CDR1 DFQATT, CDR2 SNEGSKA (reference sequence). J gave up 4 bases and V 4 bases, and 5 bases lay outside the gene matches. The CDR3 DNA follows: TGCAGTGCTACGGGACTAGCGGGAGCGAGAGAGACCCAGTACTTC. It yields the protein CSATGLAGARETQYF.

The chain couples TRBV6-1 to TRBJ2-6, with 7 positions matching TRBD1. Per the germline V gene, CDR1 is MNHNS and CDR2 is SASEGT. The V segment lost 1 base and the J segment 2 bases; nucleotides outside the gene matches: 5. The CDR3 spans 17 residues. CDR3 in amino acids: CASSEGVTGTGANVLTF. The CDR3 DNA sequence: TGTGCCAGCAGTGAAGGGGTGACAGGGACTGGGGCCAACGTCCTGACTTTC.

The chain employs TRBV6-6 and TRBJ2-7; D uncertain. Trimming cost V 7 bases and J 3 bases, with 13 bases left between them. CDR1 and CDR2 from the germline V gene are MNHNY and SVGAGI (reference sequence). The CDR3 runs to 13 residues. The CDR3 sequence is CASTQPAGYEQYF. CDR3 nucleotides: TGTGCCAGCACTCAACCGGCCGGCTACGAGCAGTACTTC.

In this sample, this clonotype turned up a few times. The chain carries TRBV25-1 and TRBJ2-3, with TRBD2 matching 8 bases. CDR1 MGHDK and CDR2 SYGVNS come from the germline V gene. The CDR3 loop spans 15 amino acids. V lost 3 bases, J lost 2 bases, and 4 bases stayed unmatched. DNA for the CDR3: TGTGCCAGCAGTGAGACTAGCGCATACACAGATACGCAGTATTTT. Protein sequence: CASSETSAYTDTQYF.

The rearrangement joins TRBV6-1 to TRBJ2-2; TRBD2 aligns across 7 bases. The germline CDR1 and CDR2 sequences are MNHNS and SASEGT. The CDR3 sequence is 16 residues long. The ends lost 8 bases at V and 6 bases at J; junction bases unmatched: 15. The CDR3 spells CASATTPAGVAGELFF. In DNA form, the CDR3 reads TGTGCCAGCGCAACCACACCCGCGGGAGTCGCCGGGGAGCTGTTTTTT.

The chain links TRBV6-5 to TRBJ2-1; TRBD2 might be the D (6 bases). CDR1 MNHEY and CDR2 SVGAGI come from the germline V gene. V shed 5 bases and J shed 12 bases, with 11 bases lying between them. The CDR3 sequence is 11 residues long. This CDR3 reads CASSRGDLQFF. The CDR3 DNA follows: TGTGCCAGCAGTCGCGGGGATTTGCAGTTCTTC.

There are many counts of this clonotype. The chain carries TRBV20-1 and TRBJ1-2; 7 positions match TRBD1. The CDR3 spans 12 residues. With V trimmed by 6 bases and J by 5 bases, 6 bases remained unmatched. Germline CDR1 and CDR2: DFQATT and SNEGSKA (reference sequence). CDR3 nucleotides: TGCAGTGCGCACGGACAGGAGTATGGCTACACCTTC. This gives the protein CSAHGQEYGYTF.

With respect to this clonotype: At one of its ends the junction is not consistent with the germline gene, which may arise from a read error. The chain joins TRBV28 to TRBJ1-5; unclear D gene. CDR3 length equals 12 residues. Germline loops: CDR1 MDHEN, CDR2 SYDVKM. CDR3 region: CASNLPSQPQHF. Here the CDR3 DNA reads TGTGCCAGCAATTTACCTAGTCAGCCCCAGCATTTT. The whole variable domain, filled in from reference TRBV28 and TRBJ1-5, reads DVKVTQSSRYLVKRTGEKVFLECVQDMDHENMFWYRQDPGLGLRLIYFSYDVKMKEKGDIPEGYSVSREKKERFSLILESASTNQTSMYLCASNLPSQPQHFGDGTRLSIL.

V gene TRBV3-1 combines with J gene TRBJ2-3, with D perhaps assigned TRBD1 or TRBD2 (5 bases each). Trimming removed 4 bases at V and 1 base at J, with 15 bases between. The V gene's germline CDR1 is LGHDT and CDR2 YNNKEL (reference sequence). The CDR3 is 16 amino acids. The CDR3: CASSPGTDRRTDTQYF. The CDR3 DNA reads TGTGCCAGCAGCCCGGGGACCGACAGACGCACAGATACGCAGTATTTT.

The chain joins TRBV6-2 or TRBV6-3 to TRBJ2-3, with 10 bases fitting TRBD1. J lost 5 bases, V lost 7 bases, and 12 bases had no gene match. Germline CDR1 is MNHEY and CDR2 is SVGEGT. The CDR3 sequence is 16 residues long. This chain's CDR3 is CASKPTGTGVLDTQYF. CDR3 sequence (DNA): TGTGCCAGCAAACCCACCGGGACAGGGGTTTTAGATACGCAGTATTTT.

Turning to this clonotype: A junction boundary mismatches the germline segment, possibly from a read error. Written as DNA, the CDR3 is TGCGCCAGCAGCCCCGTTTTTCAGGACTTGAACACTAAAGCTTTCTTT. This gives the protein CASSPVFQDLNTKAFF. V and J are TRBV5-1 and TRBJ1-1, with unresolved D. This CDR3 has 16 residues. Per germline, CDR1 SGHRS and CDR2 YFSETQ.

V usage is TRBV10-3 and J usage is TRBJ1-6; 8 bases fit TRBD1. The CDR3 totals 15 residues. The germline CDR1 and CDR2 sequences are ENHRY and SYGVKD. V lost 10 bases to trimming and J lost 6 bases; unmatched junction nucleotides: 11. Here the CDR3 DNA reads TGTGCCACCAGGGATCAGGGGGCGAGTAATTCACCCCTCCACTTT. It yields the protein CATRDQGASNSPLHF.

The chain uses TRBV11-2 and TRBJ1-2; 7 bases align to TRBD1. There are 15 residues in the CDR3. Germline CDR1 SGHAT, CDR2 FQNNGV. V lost 1 base to trimming and J lost 7 bases; unmatched junction nucleotides: 9. The CDR3 is CASSLVGGGSTGYTF. The DNA of the CDR3 is TGTGCCAGCAGCTTAGTTGGAGGGGGCTCCACTGGCTACACCTTC.